These 22 T cell receptor beta chains share one sample of origin, sequenced in a study of monozygotic twins with inflammatory bowel disease. TCRdb derives one entry per CDR3 protein from the 5' RACE reads, leaving out DNA. This listing includes roughly 160,000 distinct CDR3 sequences. Sequencing input: blood. All receptors come from a human donor with ulcerative colitis or Crohn's disease, or a healthy co-twin of an affected twin (not recorded which).

V and J are TRBV5-1 and TRBJ2-5. The CDR3 is made up of 13 amino acids. Germline V gives CDR1 SGHRS, CDR2 YFSETQ. CDR3 sequence: CASSLGGPETQYF.

The chain recombines TRBV5-1 with TRBJ2-2. This CDR3 comprises 13 residues. Germline V CDR1 and CDR2: SGHRS, YFSETQ. The CDR3 protein is CASSPNSIAELFF.

The V call is TRBV6-5, the J call TRBJ1-5; TCRdb's D gene call, TRBD1, goes unchecked for lack of DNA. This CDR3 contains 13 residues. CDR1 is MNHEY, CDR2 SVGAGI, per germline. The CDR3 reads CASRGQGGQPQHF.

V usage is TRBV6-6 and J usage is TRBJ2-3; as DNA is missing, the TRBD1 call by TCRdb cannot be tested. The CDR3 contains 13 residues. Germline V gene sequence: CDR1 MNHNY, CDR2 SVGAGI (reference sequence). CDR3 residues: CASTQDRRDTQYF.

V is TRBV9 and J is TRBJ2-3; as DNA is missing, the TRBD2 call by TCRdb cannot be tested. This CDR3 is built from 15 residues. Germline assignment: CDR1 SGDLS and CDR2 YYNGEE. CDR3 in amino acids: CASSVGGGASDTQYF.

This sequence joins TRBV5-6 and TRBJ2-1; the TRBD1 assignment by TCRdb is unverifiable without DNA. The CDR3 length is 13 residues. Germline V gene data show CDR1 as SGHDT and CDR2 as YYEEEE. The CDR3 sequence: CASSLPPGQGAFF.

The rearrangement joins TRBV3-1 to TRBJ2-1; the D gene TCRdb calls, TRBD1, cannot be checked with no DNA. The CDR3 totals 13 residues. The V gene's germline CDR1 is LGHDT and CDR2 YNNKEL (reference sequence). The CDR3 reads CVSSQWGGDEQFF.

The V call is TRBV24-1, the J call TRBJ2-7; TCRdb returns TRBD2, unconfirmable since there is no DNA. The CDR3 totals 17 residues. CDR1 and CDR2 from the germline V gene are KGHDR and SFDVKD. The CDR3 sequence is CATSALPGLAGGLGQYF.

The chain combines TRBV7-8 with TRBJ2-1; TCRdb picks TRBD2, but there is no DNA to check that call. CDR3 length: 18 residues. CDR1 is SGHVS and CDR2 is FQNEAQ in the germline V gene. CDR3 sequence: CASSLKLAGVETYNEQFF.

The V gene is TRBV27, the J gene TRBJ2-2. Germline V gene data show CDR1 as MNHEY and CDR2 as SMNVEV (reference sequence). This CDR3 comprises 13 residues. The CDR3 is CASAFSETGELFF.

The rearrangement joins TRBV6-2 or TRBV6-3 to TRBJ2-2. In germline, CDR1 is MNHEY, CDR2 SVGEGT. This CDR3 is built from 13 residues. CDR3 region: CASSYRRAGELFF.

V and J are TRBV9 and TRBJ1-2; the D call of TRBD1 rests on TCRdb alone, since no DNA is present to check it. The CDR3 covers 12 residues. CDR1 and CDR2 from the germline V gene are SGDLS and YYNGEE. The CDR3 protein is CASSVVGGGYTF.

This chain connects TRBV4-3 to TRBJ2-7. The CDR3 runs 12 residues. Germline CDR1 reads LGHNA; CDR2 reads YSLEER. This chain's CDR3 is CASSQDGNEQYF.

Here the CDR3 reads CASSHGRPDTQYF. This sequence joins TRBV7-3 and TRBJ2-3. In germline, CDR1 is SGHTA, CDR2 FQGTGA. This CDR3 has 13 residues.

The J gene is TRBJ2-7, the V gene TRBV7-2; TCRdb's assignment of TRBD2 cannot be checked, as there is no DNA. Germline assignment: CDR1 SGHTA and CDR2 FQGNSA. The CDR3 is 15 residues long. The CDR3 sequence: CASSLRGEGRDEQYF.

The chain uses TRBV19 and TRBJ2-1; absent DNA, TCRdb's TRBD1 call cannot be checked. The length of the CDR3 is 12 residues. Germline V gene sequence: CDR1 LNHDA, CDR2 SQIVND (reference sequence). The CDR3 here is CASNGGPDEQFF. Variable domain in full (rest from reference TRBV19 and TRBJ2-1): DGGITQSPKYLFRKEGQNVTLSCEQNLNHDAMYWYRQDPGQGLRLIYYSQIVNDFQKGDIAEGYSVSREKKESFPLTVTSAQKNPTAFYLCASNGGPDEQFFGPGTRLTVL.

This chain uses TRBV5-1 with TRBJ2-7; the TCRdb call, TRBD1, lacks DNA for checking. Per the germline V gene, CDR1 is SGHRS and CDR2 is YFSETQ. CDR3 size: 14 residues. CDR3 loop: CASSFGDRGGEQYF.

The V and J genes are TRBV4-1 and TRBJ1-5; with no DNA, the TCRdb D assignment of TRBD1 cannot be verified. The CDR3 is made up of 15 amino acids. The V gene's germline CDR1 is MGHRA and CDR2 YSYEKL. CDR3 loop: CASSQDGAANQPQHF.

The chain is built from TRBV5-1 and TRBJ1-4. The CDR3 consists of 14 residues. Looked up from germline, CDR1 is SGHRS and CDR2 is YFSETQ. CDR3 region: CASSWAASNEKLFF.

The chain employs TRBV5-1 and TRBJ1-3. The CDR3 has 18 amino acids. CDR1 and CDR2 (germline): SGHRS, YFSETQ. This CDR3 reads CASSQTSHPGSSGNTIYF.

This chain joins TRBV3-1 and TRBJ2-4; TCRdb lists TRBD2, though no DNA is available to test this call. This CDR3 comprises 18 residues. The V gene's germline CDR1 is LGHDT and CDR2 YNNKEL (reference sequence). CDR3: CASSQGTSGLGAKNIQYF.

The gene calls are TRBV5-4 and TRBJ2-3. Per germline, CDR1 SGHNT and CDR2 YYREEE (reference sequence). This CDR3 is built from 13 residues. The CDR3 region is CASNPNGADTQYF.